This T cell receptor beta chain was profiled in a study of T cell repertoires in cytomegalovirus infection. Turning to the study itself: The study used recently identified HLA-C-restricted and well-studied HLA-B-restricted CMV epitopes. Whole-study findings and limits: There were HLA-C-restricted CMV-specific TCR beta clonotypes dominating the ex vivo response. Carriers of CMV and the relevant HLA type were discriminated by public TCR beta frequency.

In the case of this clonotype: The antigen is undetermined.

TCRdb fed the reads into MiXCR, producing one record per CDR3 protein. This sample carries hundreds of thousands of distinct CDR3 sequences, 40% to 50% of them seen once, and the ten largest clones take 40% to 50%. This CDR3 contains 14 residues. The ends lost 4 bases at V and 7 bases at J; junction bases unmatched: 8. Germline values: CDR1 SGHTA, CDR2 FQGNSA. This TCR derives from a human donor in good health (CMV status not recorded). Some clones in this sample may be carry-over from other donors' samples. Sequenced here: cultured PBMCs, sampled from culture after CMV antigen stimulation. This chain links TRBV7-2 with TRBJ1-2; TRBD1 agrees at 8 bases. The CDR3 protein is CASSSQGTGSGYTF. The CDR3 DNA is TGTGCCAGCAGCTCCCAGGGGACAGGCAGTGGCTACACCTTC.